This record concerns one T cell receptor beta chain sequence. J was trimmed by 3 bases and V by 4 bases; bases with no gene match: 10. This CDR3 has 16 amino acids. Germline V gives CDR1 LGHNA, CDR2 YSLEER. These data are taken from a study of T and B cells in COVID-19 patients. About the study: The recovered patients had mostly mild to moderate COVID-19 with outpatient management. Active-infection patients were older, median 67 years, than recovered patients, median about 32 years.

TRB rearrangements were amplified by multiplex PCR with BIOMED2 TRB-A/B primers. TCRdb redid the calling of the multiplex PCR reads with MiXCR, one entry per CDR3 protein. Altogether around 28,000 distinct CDR3 sequences are present, 30% to 35% being singletons, with the ten largest covering over 1.5%. Blood genomic DNA input for TRB amplification was about 240-550 ng. The receptor comes from a human donor who had recovered from COVID-19. The source material was blood. This sequence joins TRBV4-3 and TRBJ2-7; 9 nucleotides agree with TRBD2. The CDR3 loop is CASSLYTGTSIYEQYF. The DNA of the CDR3 is TGCGCCAGCAGCCTCTACACCGGGACTAGCATCTACGAGCAGTACTTC.